This TCR beta chain was identified during a study of cytomegalovirus exposure and HLA in healthy donors. Overall study: Of the donors genotyped, about 390 in all, less than 90% fell in the Caucasian-associated ancestry cluster. Regarding the study as a whole: The study listed roughly 160 cytomegalovirus-associated TCR beta chains. Another analysis was done later, and it associated 17,000 or so TCR beta sequences with HLA alleles at 0.05 false discovery rate. An observed cluster of highly shared sequence variants was recorded as a likely sequencing artifact.

Germline CDR1 reads ENHRY; CDR2 reads SYGVKD. The length of the CDR3 is 13 residues. Trimming cost V 4 bases and J 3 bases; bases outside gene matches: 2. Remarks on this clone: Its matching antigen is unknown.

The study ran its PCR with 60 Vbeta and 13 Jbeta primers. Generated by immunoSEQ multiplex PCR, the TCRdb table keeps only in-frame clones and is missing some. This sample's table has 150,000 to 200,000 clones. Input material: PBMCs. The chain joins TRBV10-3 to TRBJ1-1, with TRBD1 matching 7 bases. The source of this sequence is a woman in her sixties in good health and CMV-seronegative. CDR3: CAISVTGDTEAFF. The CDR3 DNA is TGTGCCATCAGTGTCACAGGGGACACTGAAGCTTTCTTT.